The next 3 T cell receptor beta chains were all read from a single sample in a study of spatial heterogeneity in lung cancer. A single record per CDR3 protein comes from TCRdb applying MiXCR to the 5' RACE reads. There are 9,500 to 11,000 distinct CDR3 sequences in the sample; 4% to 6.5% occur only once, and roughly 12% lies in the top ten. Their antigen targets remain unknown. As to time point: sample taken at primary tumor resection. Study-level results: In tumors, expanded intratumoral alpha and beta TCR counts tracked mutation counts.

The material was lung tumor tissue, obtained at surgery. These receptors were collected from a male donor with early-stage non-small cell lung cancer.

As concerns this clonotype: This beta chain is a stray read from a library made for alpha chains; its abundance is not meaningful. J is TRBJ1-6 and V is TRBV7-2; D may be TRBD1 (6 bases). V was clipped by 2 bases and J by 9 bases, with 11 bases between them. CDR1 SGHTA and CDR2 FQGNSA come from the germline V gene. The CDR3 loop spans 14 amino acids. The CDR3 sequence: CASSLRGAISPLHF. Here the CDR3 DNA reads TGTGCCAGCAGCTTACGGGGGGCGATTTCACCCCTCCACTTT.

This clonotype has ten or more counts. This beta chain is an unintended read in a library built for alpha chains; its size means little. J is TRBJ1-5 and V is TRBV27; 8 positions agree with TRBD1. CDR1 is MNHEY and CDR2 is SMNVEV in the germline V gene (reference sequence). After removal of 2 bases from V and 7 bases from J, the junction contained 1 base not matched to a gene. The CDR3 sequence is 13 residues long. Written as DNA, the CDR3 is TGTGCCAGCAGTTTAGCAGGGGGCCAGCCCCAGCATTTT. Encoded protein: CASSLAGGQPQHF.

This clonotype was recorded many times. Because this beta chain is a stray read in a library intended to capture alpha chains, its abundance should not be given much weight. The CDR3 coding sequence is TGTGCCAGCAGCGTGGAGTCCTACACTGAAGCTTTCTTT. Residues: CASSVESYTEAFF. The genes are TRBV7-6 and TRBJ1-1; D unclear. This CDR3 has 13 amino acids. The V gene's germline CDR1 is SGHVS and CDR2 FNYEAQ. The V and J ends lost 5 bases and 3 bases respectively, with 10 bases between them.